This section outlines one T cell receptor beta chain sequence together with its context. Its antigen has not been determined. Base qualities are not provided; no much larger clone lies one nucleotide away. A distance of 14 bases separates the germline ends of V and J, which lose 0 bases and 10 bases respectively. The germline V gene yields SGDLS for CDR1 and YYNGEE for CDR2. The CDR3 holds 14 amino acids from the cysteine to the phenylalanine. Only CDR3 DNA remains: 42 bases, in frame from the first base. The roughly 42 donors, aged roughly 6 to 100 years, were systemically healthy Caucasian individuals from Russia. Each donor gave ten milliliters of peripheral blood, collected into EDTA-treated Vacutainer tubes. Ficoll-Paque density-gradient centrifugation was used to isolate PBMCs, with at least 6.5 million per sample. Trizol reagent was used to extract total RNA from the PBMCs, yielding at least 6 micrograms per sample. The percentages of naive CD45RAhigh/CD27high T cells were determined by flow cytometry on a PBMC aliquot from every donor.

This record comes from a study of blood T cells in healthy people across ages (dated by TCRdb to 2015 to 2017). Study-level background: In model experiments, template switching captured about one uniquely barcoded TCR beta cDNA molecule for every two T cells. To track age-related changes in TCR beta repertoire diversity, the study relied on deep sequencing normalized with unique cDNA molecular identifiers. Donors of different ages were randomly distributed across sequencing lanes to avoid experimental bias. Using the same blood draw, the study looked at two additional independent replicas of 1 million unique cDNA reads for two donors, one aged 18 to 29 and the other aged 80 or older. Donors were grouped into four age groups: young (average 16 years), middle-aged (less than 40), aged (around 60) and long-lived (less than 85).

Overall results and qualifications from the work: Estimates of total diversity based on one million sequenced T cells were considered lower bounds and underestimates. As age increased, observed TCR beta diversity per million T cells dropped in a roughly linear way, and a significant reduction was already evident by age about 36. Conclusive comparison of naive and antigen-experienced compartments was prevented by the profiling of bulk unsorted PBMCs. Compared with the aged group, the long-lived group had more naive CD4+ T cells, fewer expanded clones and increased TCR diversity, a pattern suggesting age selection. There was a strong correlation between observed TCR beta diversity and the percentage of naive T cells measured by flow cytometry. Donor CMV infection status was unknown, potentially confounding age-related changes in expanded clonotypes.

Receptor libraries were prepared by 5' RACE. TCRdb records Illumina HiSeq 2500 as the sequencer. The second PCR ran for roughly 7 to 12 cycles and used a J-beta primer mix along with a sample-barcoded 5' primer. Each TCR beta cDNA molecule received a unique molecular identifier from a template-switch 5' adaptor carrying 12 random nucleotides. At least 3 million CDR3-containing paired-end reads were obtained from each sample. The Mint cDNA synthesis kit, primed by a TRBC-specific oligonucleotide, was used to synthesize first-strand cDNA from all RNA. All cDNA was treated with uracil-DNA glycosylase and then went through a first 18-cycle PCR with the universal primers M1SS and BC2_uni_R. On the study's bioinformatics: For normalization, 1 million high-quality reads were randomly selected from each sample, with every read carrying a distinct molecular identifier. Instead of being binned into consensus sequences, reads that shared molecular identifiers were thrown out. MiTCR, with a Q25 quality threshold and the strictest error-elimination algorithm, was used for CDR3 identification, clonotype clustering and error correction. A nonparametric unseen species model with Euler transformation was used to estimate lower-bound total TCR beta diversity. TCRdb trimmed the raw reads at Q25, called clones with MiXCR and kept productive beta chains. For every CDR3 protein sequence, its rows merge into one entry that carries the most common genes and DNA. TCRdb, not the authors, supplied the V and J calls. In this sample the table shows some 1.5 million distinct CDR3 sequences, around 40% of which occur a single time. In total, the top ten clones hold around 4% of the sample.

The source of this sequence is a woman aged 18 to 35 in good health. Specimen: blood. The chain was built from TRBV9 and TRBJ2-1; a confident D gene designation cannot be given. The base sequence is TGTGCCAGCAGCGTAGGAGGCAGGAACTACGAGCAGTTCTTC. Its translation reads: CASSVGGRNYEQFF.